This is a list of T cell receptor beta chains from one sample in a study of CD8 T cells in Susac syndrome. TCRdb passed the immunoSEQ multiplex PCR reads through MiXCR, listing each CDR3 protein once. The top ten hold roughly 0.15% of the sample, which has some 150,000 distinct CDR3 sequences, 95% seen once. Sequencing was performed on CD8+ T cells from PBMCs. Receptors were obtained from a human donor with multiple sclerosis. Each CDR3 is given with its conserved first and last residue. The order of the fields is D gene, V gene, J gene, CDR3 protein. A D gene is named only where the DNA matches it firmly.

D: -; V: TRBV13; J: TRBJ1-1; CDR3: CASSMTGRGTEAFF
D: -; V: TRBV27; J: TRBJ2-1; CDR3: CASSIWVGNEQFF
D: -; V: TRBV24-1; J: TRBJ2-3; CDR3: CATSDASTDTQYF
D: -; V: TRBV6-1; J: TRBJ1-2; CDR3: CASSGLADSF
D: -; V: TRBV5-1; J: TRBJ2-1; CDR3: CASSTGPGGWSYNEQFF
D: -; V: TRBV9; J: TRBJ1-1; CDR3: CASSVGPPVTEAFF
D: TRBD1; V: TRBV5-1; J: TRBJ2-5; CDR3: CATQGDGSLETQYF
D: -; V: TRBV12-3/TRBV12-4; J: TRBJ2-5; CDR3: CASSLGGPETQYF
D: -; V: TRBV10-2; J: TRBJ2-7; CDR3: CASGQTDEQYF
D: -; V: TRBV11-2; J: TRBJ2-2; CDR3: CASTLLGYTGELFF
D: TRBD1; V: TRBV6-2/TRBV6-3; J: TRBJ2-5; CDR3: CASSYSPDRQETQYF
D: -; V: TRBV6-5; J: TRBJ1-2; CDR3: CASSYTTGSLYGYTF
D: -; V: TRBV5-6; J: TRBJ2-4; CDR3: CASSFQGNIQYF
D: -; V: TRBV7-6; J: TRBJ2-1; CDR3: CASSLASGIEQFF
D: -; V: TRBV14; J: TRBJ2-1; CDR3: CASRTGGSSYNEQFF
D: -; V: TRBV29-1; J: TRBJ2-3; CDR3: CSVEGGGPTDTQYF
D: -; V: TRBV11-2; J: TRBJ2-1; CDR3: CASSLGQMSSYNEQFF
D: TRBD2; V: TRBV3-1; J: TRBJ2-1; CDR3: CASSQAPSGNNEQFF
D: -; V: TRBV7-2; J: TRBJ2-2; CDR3: CASSPRGNTGELFF
D: -; V: TRBV29-1; J: TRBJ2-5; CDR3: CSALTDYQETQYF
D: -; V: TRBV18; J: TRBJ2-1; CDR3: CASSPSAGFSYNEQFF
D: TRBD1; V: TRBV6-2/TRBV6-3; J: TRBJ1-1; CDR3: CASRHRGTEAFF
D: -; V: TRBV20-1; J: TRBJ1-1; CDR3: CSASWGQRKAFF
D: TRBD1; V: TRBV4-2; J: TRBJ2-2; CDR3: CASSDRGVNTGELFF
D: -; V: TRBV3-1; J: TRBJ1-2; CDR3: CATKRGRGFYGYTF
D: -; V: TRBV7-6; J: TRBJ1-1; CDR3: CASSRGAAEAFF
D: TRBD2; V: TRBV5-6; J: TRBJ2-1; CDR3: CASSWGLAGMGNEQFF
D: -; V: TRBV20-1; J: TRBJ2-1; CDR3: CSAHRDKDSYNEQFF
D: -; V: TRBV30; J: TRBJ2-7; CDR3: CAWSVVQNYEQYF
D: TRBD1; V: TRBV3-1; J: TRBJ2-7; CDR3: CASSPGTGGSYEQYF
D: -; V: TRBV3-1; J: TRBJ2-5; CDR3: CASSRGGGTKETQYF
D: TRBD1; V: TRBV5-1; J: TRBJ2-3; CDR3: CASSSYRGQTDTQYF
D: TRBD1; V: TRBV20-1; J: TRBJ2-1; CDR3: CSALGGSSMNEQFF
D: -; V: TRBV7-6; J: TRBJ1-5; CDR3: CASSEWSGTDSNQPQHF
D: -; V: TRBV12-3/TRBV12-4; J: TRBJ2-2; CDR3: CASSPVGAGELFF
D: -; V: TRBV7-9; J: TRBJ2-1; CDR3: CASSLGGGNYNEQFF
D: -; V: TRBV20-1; J: TRBJ1-1; CDR3: CSARDLGQVNTEAFF
D: TRBD2; V: TRBV5-5; J: TRBJ2-1; CDR3: CASSSGLAGEGFYNEQFF
D: -; V: TRBV20-1; J: TRBJ2-7; CDR3: CSAREWAAYEQYF
D: -; V: TRBV15; J: TRBJ1-1; CDR3: CATSSRGGNTEAFF